The sequence of this T cell receptor (beta chain) was determined in a study of blood T cell repertoires in COVID-19. Profiled with immunoSEQ multiplex PCR; TCRdb holds only in-frame clones, not every one. The table lists under 150,000 clones, roughly 89% of them singletons, with roughly 5.7% in the top ten. Cohort allocation depended upon clinical history that participants reported. Deletions cut 3 bases from V and 6 bases from J, with 12 bases between. This CDR3 is 14 amino acids long. Germline CDR1 SEHNR, CDR2 FQNEAQ (reference sequence). Sample: PBMCs or T cells enriched from blood (not recorded which). The TCR sequence derives from a woman aged 45-65 years who had been exposed to COVID-19. The rearrangement links TRBV7-9 to TRBJ2-1, with D possibly TRBD2 on 6 matching bases. This CDR3 is CASSLGGVLNEQFF. The CDR3 DNA reads TGTGCCAGCAGCTTGGGGGGAGTGCTCAATGAGCAGTTCTTC.